This note documents a single T cell receptor (beta chain) sequence. The treatment: around 19 received Ad26.COV2.S at low or high dose, single or two shots; roughly 5 received placebo; per-sample allocation not given. Samples were taken on day 63 after the first vaccine or placebo injection. The vaccine delivered Wuhan-strain SARS-CoV-2 spike through an Ad26 vector. The repertoire was sequenced with immunoSEQ multiplex PCR; TCRdb's copy has only in-frame clones and lacks some. The sample gives roughly 420,000 clones, roughly 88% of which show up once; less than 4% is in the top ten. The record originates from a study of Ad26.COV2.S vaccination and SARS-CoV-2 variants. Trimming removed 0 bases at V and 3 bases at J, with 5 bases between. CDR3 length: 13 residues. CDR1 KGHSH and CDR2 LQKENI come from the germline V gene.

This specimen consisted of peripheral blood, obtained in a trial of Ad26.COV2.S vaccine versus placebo. The V and J genes are TRBV18 and TRBJ2-5; D unclear. This TCR was sampled from a person between 18 and 59 years old who received the Ad26.COV2.S COVID-19 vaccine or a placebo. CDR3 coding DNA: TGTGCCAGCTCACCACCGGCCGAAGAGACCCAGTACTTC. As protein: CASSPPAEETQYF.